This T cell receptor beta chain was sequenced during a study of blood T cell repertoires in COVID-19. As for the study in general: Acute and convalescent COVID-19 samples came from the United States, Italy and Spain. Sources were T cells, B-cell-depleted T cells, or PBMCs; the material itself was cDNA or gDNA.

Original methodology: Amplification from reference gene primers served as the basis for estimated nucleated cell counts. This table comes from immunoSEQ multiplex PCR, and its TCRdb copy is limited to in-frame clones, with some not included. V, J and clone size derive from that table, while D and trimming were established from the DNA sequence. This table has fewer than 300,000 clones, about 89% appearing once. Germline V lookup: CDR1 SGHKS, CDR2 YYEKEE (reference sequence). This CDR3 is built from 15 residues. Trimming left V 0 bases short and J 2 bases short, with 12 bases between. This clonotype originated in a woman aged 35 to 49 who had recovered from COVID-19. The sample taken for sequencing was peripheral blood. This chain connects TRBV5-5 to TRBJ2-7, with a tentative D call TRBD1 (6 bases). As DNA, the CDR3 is TGTGCCAGCAGCTTGGCCGGGACAAGTACCTACGAGCAGTACTTC. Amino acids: CASSLAGTSTYEQYF.